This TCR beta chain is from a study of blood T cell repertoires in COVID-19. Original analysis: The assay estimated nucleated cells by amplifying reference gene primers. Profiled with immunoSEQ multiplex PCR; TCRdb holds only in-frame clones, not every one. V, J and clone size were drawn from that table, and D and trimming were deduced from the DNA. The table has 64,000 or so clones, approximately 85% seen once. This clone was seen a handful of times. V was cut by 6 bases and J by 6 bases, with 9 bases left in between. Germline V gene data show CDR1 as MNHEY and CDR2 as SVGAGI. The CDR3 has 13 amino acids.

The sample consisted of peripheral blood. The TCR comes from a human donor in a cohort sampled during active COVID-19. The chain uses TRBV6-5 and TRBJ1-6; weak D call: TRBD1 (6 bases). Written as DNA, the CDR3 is TGTGCCAGCAGGGGGGCAGCTAATTCACCCCTCCACTTT. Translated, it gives CASRGAANSPLHF.